The sequence of this T cell receptor (beta chain) was determined in a study of PD-L1 blockade in urothelial cancer. Study-wide background: At 6 weeks and at 3 weeks (second dose) after treatment start, blood was analyzed. A median around 150,000 T cells were found in blood samples. Study-level findings and limits: Durable-benefit patients had greater expansion of tumor-associated blood clones at 3 weeks.

Sample numbers ranged from 1 to 8 per patient, encompassing pretreatment and on-treatment collections. The protocol was immunoSEQ multiplex PCR, while the TCRdb copy is restricted to in-frame clones and leaves out a portion. The sample includes tens of thousands of clones, roughly four fifths of them seen just once. Germline CDR1 and CDR2: MNHNY and SVGAGI (reference sequence). Losses at the gene ends were 2 bases for V and 8 bases for J; bases not matched to a gene: 5. The CDR3 has 16 residues. As for this clone: The antigen remains unidentified.

The source of this sequence is a man between 65 and 85 years old with urothelial cancer. The sample was PBMCs, taken around atezolizumab (anti-PD-L1) treatment. This sequence joins TRBV6-6 and TRBJ1-6; TRBD1 matches at 11 bases. The DNA of the CDR3 is TGTGCCAGCAGTTACGCCCCGGGACAGGGGGATTCACCCCTCCACTTT. The encoded protein is CASSYAPGQGDSPLHF.